Presented here are 15 T cell receptor beta chains from one specimen sequenced in a study of T cells after yellow fever vaccination. TCRdb reprocessed the 5' RACE reads with MiXCR, giving one entry per CDR3 protein. The sample contains fewer than 400,000 distinct CDR3 sequences, around 10% of which appear only once. Sequences were derived from CD4+ T cells sorted from PBMCs, sampled 45 days after the yellow fever booster vaccination. These receptors came from a man aged 18 to 35 who received the YFV17D yellow fever vaccine.

In its sample, this clonotype was seen a few times. J is TRBJ1-1 and V is TRBV6-5, with D possibly being TRBD1 (5 bases). Trimming pared 6 bases from V and 1 base from J, leaving 9 bases between. Germline loops: CDR1 MNHEY, CDR2 SVGAGI. CDR3 length: 13 residues. In DNA form, the CDR3 reads TGTGCCAGCAGAGACAGACCGAACACTGAAGCTTTCTTT. Its protein product is CASRDRPNTEAFF.

The genes are TRBV5-5 and TRBJ2-5, with 9 bases that match TRBD2. V was pared by 4 bases and J by 0 bases, with 10 bases of the junction left unmatched. This CDR3 has 17 residues. The germline gives CDR1 SGHKS, CDR2 YYEKEE (reference sequence). This CDR3 reads CASSHNPGLADQETQYF. The DNA for the CDR3 is TGTGCCAGCAGCCACAACCCGGGACTAGCAGACCAAGAGACCCAGTACTTC.

The chain couples TRBV2 to TRBJ2-7, with 7 bases matching TRBD1. Germline V gene sequence: CDR1 SNHLY, CDR2 FYNNEI. Trimming at V came to 5 bases and at J to 4 bases, leaving 8 bases not matched to a gene. This CDR3 is 14 amino acids long. Here the CDR3 reads CASSKTGTAYEQYV. CDR3 in DNA: TGTGCCAGCAGTAAAACCGGGACAGCATACGAGCAGTACGTC.

This clonotype was seen only a few times. J is TRBJ2-7 and V is TRBV2; TRBD1 might be the D (5 bases). Germline CDR1 SNHLY, CDR2 FYNNEI. The CDR3 loop spans 14 amino acids. Trimming shortened V by 7 bases and J by 2 bases, and 15 bases separated the two germline ends. CDR3: CASKRQSMTYEQYF. The CDR3 bases are TGTGCCAGCAAAAGACAGTCTATGACCTACGAGCAGTACTTC.

This clonotype has a handful of counts. This chain uses TRBV6-4 with TRBJ1-6; possible D gene TRBD1, 5 bases. Germline V gene sequence: CDR1 MRHNA, CDR2 SNTAGT. The CDR3 length is 13 residues. V shed 4 bases and J shed 9 bases, with 10 bases lying between them. The CDR3 nucleotides read TGTGCCAGCAGTGGAACAGGTACTTCACCCCTCCACTTT. This sequence encodes CASSGTGTSPLHF.

J is TRBJ2-7 and V is TRBV28, with TRBD2 matching 14 bases. The germline gives CDR1 MDHEN, CDR2 SYDVKM. J lost 6 bases, V lost 4 bases, and 11 bases had no gene match. The CDR3 covers 17 residues. The CDR3 region is CASSSSGLAGGLGEQYV. The CDR3 region has the DNA TGTGCCAGCAGTTCCTCAGGACTAGCGGGGGGTTTGGGCGAGCAGTACGTC.

This clonotype was counted a few times. The chain links TRBV25-1 to TRBJ2-2; the D is unclear. Germline-derived CDR1 and CDR2 are MGHDK and SYGVNS. The CDR3 loop spans 13 amino acids. Deletions cut 5 bases from V and 1 base from J, with 5 bases between. CDR3 sequence (DNA): TGTGCCAGCAGTAAAAAGAACACCGGGGAGCTGTTTTTT. This codes for CASSKKNTGELFF. The variable domain in full, completed from reference TRBV25-1 and TRBJ2-2, reads EADIYQTPRYLVIGTGKKITLECSQTMGHDKMYWYQQDPGMELHLIHYSYGVNSTEKGDLSSESTVSRIRTEHFPLTLESARPSHTSQYLCASSKKNTGELFFGEGSRLTVL.

This clonotype has only a few counts. The CDR3 loop is CASSLKGTANTEAFF. In nucleotides, the CDR3 is TGTGCCAGCAGTTTGAAAGGGACAGCGAACACTGAAGCTTTCTTT. V usage is TRBV27 and J usage is TRBJ1-1, with 7 bases lining up with TRBD1. In germline, CDR1 is MNHEY, CDR2 SMNVEV (reference sequence). The V and J ends lost 3 bases and 1 base, in that order; junction bases with no gene match: 5. There are 15 residues in the CDR3.

The chain recombines TRBV5-1 with TRBJ2-1, with D possibly matching TRBD2 (6 bases). V was pared by 7 bases and J by 1 base, with 21 bases between. Germline lookup yields CDR1 SGHRS and CDR2 YFSETQ. The CDR3 has 17 amino acids. The CDR3 nucleotides are TGCGCCAGCGGGCGGCGCTTTGTCGCGGGGTCCTACAATGAGCAGTTCTTC. Protein sequence: CASGRRFVAGSYNEQFF.

In its sample, this clonotype was seen a few times. The V gene is TRBV28, the J gene TRBJ1-5, with D unclear. This CDR3 has 12 amino acids. Trimming stripped 6 bases from V and 10 bases from J, with 13 bases between. From germline, CDR1 is MDHEN and CDR2 SYDVKM. This chain's CDR3 is CASRGRGGPQHF. The CDR3 nucleotides are TGTGCCAGCAGGGGCCGGGGAGGACCCCAGCATTTT.

In its sample, this clonotype was seen many times. V usage is TRBV5-1 and J usage is TRBJ2-5; D unresolved. There are 14 residues in the CDR3. Germline loops: CDR1 SGHRS, CDR2 YFSETQ. The V gene lost 0 bases and the J gene lost 3 bases, with 9 bases spanning the gap. The CDR3 spells CASSLEVVEETQYF. The CDR3 DNA is TGCGCCAGCAGCTTGGAAGTAGTAGAAGAGACCCAGTACTTC.

This clonotype has a handful of counts. The J gene is TRBJ2-7, the V gene TRBV7-9; 8 nucleotides agree with TRBD1. V gave up 1 base and J gave up 1 base; unmatched junction bases: 3. CDR3 length: 15 residues. Germline CDR1 is SEHNR and CDR2 is FQNEAQ (reference sequence). CDR3 sequence (DNA): TGTGCCAGCAGCTTAGGCGGGACAGGTTCCTACGAGCAGTACGTC. Its translation: CASSLGGTGSYEQYV.

This clonotype was observed a few times. This chain links TRBV11-2 with TRBJ1-6; tentatively, D is TRBD1 (6 bases). The germline V gene has CDR1 SGHAT and CDR2 FQNNGV. The CDR3 spans 15 residues. V lost 5 bases, J lost 5 bases, and 13 bases lay in between. In DNA form, the CDR3 reads TGTGCCAGCAGCCTAAGACAGGCGAATAATTCACCCCTCCACTTT. Amino acid sequence: CASSLRQANNSPLHF.

This clonotype was counted between two and nine times. V and J are TRBV7-9 and TRBJ1-3; a possible D gene is TRBD1 (5 bases). With 5 bases removed from V and 0 bases from J, the gap between germline ends came to 14 bases. The CDR3 spans 16 residues. Germline V gene data show CDR1 as SEHNR and CDR2 as FQNEAQ (reference sequence). The DNA for the CDR3 is TGTGCCAGCAGCACCATACAGGATTACTCTGGAAACACCATATATTTT. Residues: CASSTIQDYSGNTIYF.

The chain uses TRBV24-1 and TRBJ2-1; 8 nucleotides line up with TRBD1. CDR1 is KGHDR and CDR2 is SFDVKD in the germline V gene. The CDR3 has 13 residues. V lost 9 bases, J lost 9 bases, and 9 bases stayed unmatched. The CDR3 region is CATGTGGQVEQFF. Written as DNA, the CDR3 is TGTGCCACCGGAACAGGGGGGCAGGTTGAGCAGTTCTTC.